Given below is one T cell receptor beta chain in context. Its antigen remains unidentified. The source of the sample is a study of T cells expressing NK-cell markers. Across the study: Seropositivity for HCMV was found in seven of the eight sequenced donors, with one seronegative. Overall study results and limits: Dominant NKG2C+ clonotypes in roughly 6 donors made up roughly 1.0-8% of CD8+ T cells.

Generation of TCR beta cDNA was performed by 5'RACE template switching incorporating UMIs. TCRdb reprocessed the 5' RACE reads and keeps a single row for each CDR3 protein, giving no DNA. The sample includes about 460,000 distinct CDR3 sequences. Germline CDR1 reads SGHNT; CDR2 reads YENEEA. The CDR3 extends over 15 amino acids. V and J are TRBV11-3 and TRBJ2-3. Sequencing was performed on blood T cells: a sorted CD56 or NKG2C T cell subset, CD4+ or CD8+ T cells, or bulk PBMC T cells (not recorded which). The receptor was derived from a woman between 50 and 59 years old in good health. The CDR3 loop is CASSLVLLTPDTQYF.